The entry that follows covers one TCR beta chain sequence. The junction does not match germline at one end; this may be a read error. Researchers took RNA transcripts and amplified TCR beta CDR3 regions from them. The library came from an HTBI-primed first-round RT-PCR and a second-round multiplex PCR. TCRdb reanalysed the multiplex PCR reads using MiXCR and keeps one entry per CDR3 protein. Of 620,000 or so distinct CDR3 sequences listed, 22% are singletons. This entry belongs to a study of Graves' ophthalmopathy and Graves' hyperthyroidism. The CDR3 has 15 amino acids. The V gene's germline CDR1 is SGHVS and CDR2 FNYEAQ.

The chain employs TRBV7-6 and TRBJ1-5, with TRBD1 as a possible D gene (5 bases). Material for sequencing was peripheral blood. The sequence derives from a woman aged 18-29 years with stable Graves' hyperthyroidism. Some clones in this sample may be carry-over from other donors' samples. CDR3 DNA: TGTGCCAGCATCTTAGGGAAGGGGAGTAATCAGCCCCAGCATTTT. Amino acids: CASILGKGSNQPQHF.